A selection of T cell receptor beta chains follows, all from one sample in a study of response to subunit inactivated influenza vaccine. TCRdb processed the RT-PCR reads anew with MiXCR; each CDR3 protein has one entry. The sample contains 450,000 to 600,000 distinct CDR3 sequences, 16% of which appear only once. The input for sequencing was CD4+ T cells sorted from PBMCs, taken roughly 24 months after vaccination. The receptor source for this set is a man aged 50-75 years who received an inactivated influenza vaccine. Both conserved end residues are part of each CDR3. D genes are given only for firm matches. A row's size may be missing; if present it is once, few, many or a size class.

D gene: .
V gene: TRBV12-3/TRBV12-4
clone size: .
J gene: TRBJ2-7
CDR3 DNA: TGTGCCAGCAGTTTCGCGAACTCCTACGAGCAGTACTTC
CDR3 protein: CASSFANSYEQYF

D gene: TRBD2
V gene: TRBV20-1
clone size: few
J gene: TRBJ2-5
CDR3 DNA: TGCAGTGCTAGTCCGCCGATAGCGGGAGAGGAAGAGACCCAGTACTTC
CDR3 protein: CSASPPIAGEEETQYF

D gene: .
V gene: TRBV11-2
clone size: .
J gene: TRBJ2-5
CDR3 DNA: TGTGCCAGCAGCTTGGTCGTTTTGAGCACCCAAGAGACCCAGTACTTC
CDR3 protein: CASSLVVLSTQETQYF

D gene: .
V gene: TRBV30
clone size: few
J gene: TRBJ1-1
CDR3 DNA: TGTGCCTGGACCAAGGGGGTGTACACTGAAGCTTTCTTT
CDR3 protein: CAWTKGVYTEAFF

D gene: TRBD2
V gene: TRBV2
clone size: few
J gene: TRBJ2-1
CDR3 DNA: TGTGCCAGCAGTGATAAGGTAGCGGGGCTGTACAATGAGCAGTTCTTC
CDR3 protein: CASSDKVAGLYNEQFF

D gene: .
V gene: TRBV7-2
clone size: few
J gene: TRBJ2-1
CDR3 DNA: TGTGCCAGCAGCTTTCTCCTGAAGAATGAGCAGTTCTTC
CDR3 protein: CASSFLLKNEQFF

D gene: .
V gene: TRBV18
clone size: many
J gene: TRBJ2-7
CDR3 DNA: TGTGCCAGCTCACCCGCAGGGACCGGGGCATTATACGAGCAGTACTTC
CDR3 protein: CASSPAGTGALYEQYF

D gene: TRBD2
V gene: TRBV6-5
clone size: few
J gene: TRBJ2-1
CDR3 DNA: TGTGCCAGCAGTTACGCCCAAAAAGCGGGGGGGCATAACAATGAGCAGTTCTTC
CDR3 protein: CASSYAQKAGGHNNEQFF

D gene: .
V gene: TRBV11-2
clone size: .
J gene: TRBJ2-5
CDR3 DNA: TGTGCCAGCAGCTTAGATTGGGGTGGACAGACCCAGTACTTC
CDR3 protein: CASSLDWGGQTQYF

D gene: .
V gene: TRBV20-1
clone size: .
J gene: TRBJ2-7
CDR3 DNA: TGCAGTGCTAGAGATTCGATCGGGGCAGGGACGTACGAGCAGTACTTC
CDR3 protein: CSARDSIGAGTYEQYF

D gene: .
V gene: TRBV5-1
clone size: few
J gene: TRBJ1-6
CDR3 DNA: TGCGCCAGCAGCGGGGGAAGGGACCGGCATTCACCCCTCCACTTT
CDR3 protein: CASSGGRDRHSPLHF

D gene: .
V gene: TRBV5-1
clone size: few
J gene: TRBJ1-1
CDR3 DNA: TGCGCCAGCAATCGGGCAGATAACACTGAAGCTTTCTTT
CDR3 protein: CASNRADNTEAFF

D gene: .
V gene: TRBV10-3
clone size: few
J gene: TRBJ1-1
CDR3 DNA: TGTGCCATCAGAGGGCCCGGGGCTTTGAACACTGAAGCTTTCTTT
CDR3 protein: CAIRGPGALNTEAFF

D gene: .
V gene: TRBV29-1
clone size: few
J gene: TRBJ1-3
CDR3 DNA: TGCAGCGTTAGGAAGAGCTCTGGAAACACCATATATTTT
CDR3 protein: CSVRKSSGNTIYF

D gene: TRBD1
V gene: TRBV20-1
clone size: .
J gene: TRBJ1-2
CDR3 DNA: TGCAGTACTAACTCGGGACAGGGGTCCTTTGGCTACACCTTC
CDR3 protein: CSTNSGQGSFGYTF

D gene: .
V gene: TRBV20-1
clone size: .
J gene: TRBJ1-1
CDR3 DNA: TGCAGTGCTAGATCCGGGGTCAACACTGAAGCTTTCTTT
CDR3 protein: CSARSGVNTEAFF

D gene: .
V gene: TRBV5-1
clone size: few
J gene: TRBJ2-2
CDR3 DNA: TGCGCCAGCAGCCCTCTAGTAGACACCGGGGAGCTGTTTTTT
CDR3 protein: CASSPLVDTGELFF

D gene: .
V gene: TRBV4-2
clone size: .
J gene: TRBJ2-1
CDR3 DNA: TGTGCCAGCAGCCCGAACTCTCCCGTAGGTCTCATCAGCAATGAGCAGTTCTTC
CDR3 protein: CASSPNSPVGLISNEQFF

D gene: .
V gene: TRBV5-1
clone size: few
J gene: TRBJ2-5
CDR3 DNA: TGCGCCAGCAGCTTACCGGACACAGTCCAAGAGACCCAGTACTTC
CDR3 protein: CASSLPDTVQETQYF

D gene: TRBD2
V gene: TRBV4-2
clone size: .
J gene: TRBJ2-3
CDR3 DNA: TGTGCCAGCAGCCAAGATCGACTAGCGGGGCCCCGGGATACGCAGTATTTT
CDR3 protein: CASSQDRLAGPRDTQYF

D gene: TRBD1
V gene: TRBV6-1
clone size: few
J gene: TRBJ1-6
CDR3 DNA: TGTGCCAGCAGGCTGAACAGGGGCGTTAATTCACCCCTCCACTTT
CDR3 protein: CASRLNRGVNSPLHF

D gene: TRBD1
V gene: TRBV19
clone size: .
J gene: TRBJ1-1
CDR3 DNA: TGTGCCAGTAGTATAGTTGGGACAGCCAACACTGAAGCTTTCTTT
CDR3 protein: CASSIVGTANTEAFF

D gene: .
V gene: TRBV27
clone size: .
J gene: TRBJ2-3
CDR3 DNA: TGTGCCAGCAGTTTTCAGGGACGGAGCACAGATACGCAGTATTTT
CDR3 protein: CASSFQGRSTDTQYF

D gene: TRBD1
V gene: TRBV9
clone size: .
J gene: TRBJ2-1
CDR3 DNA: TGTGCCAGCGGGGACAGGTCGCCCGCGAATGAGCAGTTCTTC
CDR3 protein: CASGDRSPANEQFF

D gene: .
V gene: TRBV6-2/TRBV6-3
clone size: few
J gene: TRBJ2-3
CDR3 DNA: TGTGCCAGCGCCCCGCACGGGGCGGGCACAGATACGCAGTATTTT
CDR3 protein: CASAPHGAGTDTQYF

D gene: TRBD1
V gene: TRBV20-1
clone size: .
J gene: TRBJ1-2
CDR3 DNA: TGCAGTGCTAGAGGTCCCGGGACAGGGACCACTAACTATGGCTACACCTTC
CDR3 protein: CSARGPGTGTTNYGYTF

D gene: .
V gene: TRBV7-2
clone size: many
J gene: TRBJ2-7
CDR3 DNA: TGTGCCAGCAGCTTAGAGGCAGCCTCCTACGAGCAGTACTTC
CDR3 protein: CASSLEAASYEQYF

D gene: TRBD1
V gene: TRBV3-1
clone size: .
J gene: TRBJ1-6
CDR3 DNA: TGTGCCTGCAGCCAGTCCTCCGCTAGGACAGGTAATTCACCCCTCCACTTT
CDR3 protein: CACSQSSARTGNSPLHF

D gene: TRBD1
V gene: TRBV5-1
clone size: .
J gene: TRBJ1-4
CDR3 DNA: TGCGCCAGCAGCTTGGGGGACAGTGAAAAACTGTTTTTT
CDR3 protein: CASSLGDSEKLFF

D gene: .
V gene: TRBV7-9
clone size: .
J gene: TRBJ1-6
CDR3 DNA: TGTGCCAGCAGCCCCGGTGGGGGTAGAAATTCACCCCTCCACTTT
CDR3 protein: CASSPGGGRNSPLHF

D gene: .
V gene: TRBV12-3/TRBV12-4
clone size: few
J gene: TRBJ1-5
CDR3 DNA: TGTGCCAGCAGCCCGACCGGGCCCCGGGATCAGCCCCAGCATTTT
CDR3 protein: CASSPTGPRDQPQHF

D gene: .
V gene: TRBV15
clone size: many
J gene: TRBJ2-5
CDR3 DNA: TGTGCCACCAGCAGGGCAACTTGGGTCTTCCAAGAGACCCAGTACTTC
CDR3 protein: CATSRATWVFQETQYF

D gene: TRBD1
V gene: TRBV6-2/TRBV6-3
clone size: few
J gene: TRBJ1-1
CDR3 DNA: TGTGCCAGCAGTTACCGAATTTACAGGGGGCGAATGAACACTGAAGCTTTCTTT
CDR3 protein: CASSYRIYRGRMNTEAFF

D gene: TRBD1
V gene: TRBV20-1
clone size: few
J gene: TRBJ2-7
CDR3 DNA: TGCAGTGCTGCCCGGGACAGGGTTTACGAGCAGTACTTC
CDR3 protein: CSAARDRVYEQYF

D gene: .
V gene: TRBV12-3/TRBV12-4
clone size: many
J gene: TRBJ2-1
CDR3 DNA: TGTGCCAGCAGTTTAGCACTAGCCTACAATGAGCAGTTCTTC
CDR3 protein: CASSLALAYNEQFF

D gene: .
V gene: TRBV4-1
clone size: .
J gene: TRBJ1-6
CDR3 DNA: TGCGCCAGCAGCCAAGAACAGGGACTTTCACCCATCCACTTT
CDR3 protein: CASSQEQGLSPIHF